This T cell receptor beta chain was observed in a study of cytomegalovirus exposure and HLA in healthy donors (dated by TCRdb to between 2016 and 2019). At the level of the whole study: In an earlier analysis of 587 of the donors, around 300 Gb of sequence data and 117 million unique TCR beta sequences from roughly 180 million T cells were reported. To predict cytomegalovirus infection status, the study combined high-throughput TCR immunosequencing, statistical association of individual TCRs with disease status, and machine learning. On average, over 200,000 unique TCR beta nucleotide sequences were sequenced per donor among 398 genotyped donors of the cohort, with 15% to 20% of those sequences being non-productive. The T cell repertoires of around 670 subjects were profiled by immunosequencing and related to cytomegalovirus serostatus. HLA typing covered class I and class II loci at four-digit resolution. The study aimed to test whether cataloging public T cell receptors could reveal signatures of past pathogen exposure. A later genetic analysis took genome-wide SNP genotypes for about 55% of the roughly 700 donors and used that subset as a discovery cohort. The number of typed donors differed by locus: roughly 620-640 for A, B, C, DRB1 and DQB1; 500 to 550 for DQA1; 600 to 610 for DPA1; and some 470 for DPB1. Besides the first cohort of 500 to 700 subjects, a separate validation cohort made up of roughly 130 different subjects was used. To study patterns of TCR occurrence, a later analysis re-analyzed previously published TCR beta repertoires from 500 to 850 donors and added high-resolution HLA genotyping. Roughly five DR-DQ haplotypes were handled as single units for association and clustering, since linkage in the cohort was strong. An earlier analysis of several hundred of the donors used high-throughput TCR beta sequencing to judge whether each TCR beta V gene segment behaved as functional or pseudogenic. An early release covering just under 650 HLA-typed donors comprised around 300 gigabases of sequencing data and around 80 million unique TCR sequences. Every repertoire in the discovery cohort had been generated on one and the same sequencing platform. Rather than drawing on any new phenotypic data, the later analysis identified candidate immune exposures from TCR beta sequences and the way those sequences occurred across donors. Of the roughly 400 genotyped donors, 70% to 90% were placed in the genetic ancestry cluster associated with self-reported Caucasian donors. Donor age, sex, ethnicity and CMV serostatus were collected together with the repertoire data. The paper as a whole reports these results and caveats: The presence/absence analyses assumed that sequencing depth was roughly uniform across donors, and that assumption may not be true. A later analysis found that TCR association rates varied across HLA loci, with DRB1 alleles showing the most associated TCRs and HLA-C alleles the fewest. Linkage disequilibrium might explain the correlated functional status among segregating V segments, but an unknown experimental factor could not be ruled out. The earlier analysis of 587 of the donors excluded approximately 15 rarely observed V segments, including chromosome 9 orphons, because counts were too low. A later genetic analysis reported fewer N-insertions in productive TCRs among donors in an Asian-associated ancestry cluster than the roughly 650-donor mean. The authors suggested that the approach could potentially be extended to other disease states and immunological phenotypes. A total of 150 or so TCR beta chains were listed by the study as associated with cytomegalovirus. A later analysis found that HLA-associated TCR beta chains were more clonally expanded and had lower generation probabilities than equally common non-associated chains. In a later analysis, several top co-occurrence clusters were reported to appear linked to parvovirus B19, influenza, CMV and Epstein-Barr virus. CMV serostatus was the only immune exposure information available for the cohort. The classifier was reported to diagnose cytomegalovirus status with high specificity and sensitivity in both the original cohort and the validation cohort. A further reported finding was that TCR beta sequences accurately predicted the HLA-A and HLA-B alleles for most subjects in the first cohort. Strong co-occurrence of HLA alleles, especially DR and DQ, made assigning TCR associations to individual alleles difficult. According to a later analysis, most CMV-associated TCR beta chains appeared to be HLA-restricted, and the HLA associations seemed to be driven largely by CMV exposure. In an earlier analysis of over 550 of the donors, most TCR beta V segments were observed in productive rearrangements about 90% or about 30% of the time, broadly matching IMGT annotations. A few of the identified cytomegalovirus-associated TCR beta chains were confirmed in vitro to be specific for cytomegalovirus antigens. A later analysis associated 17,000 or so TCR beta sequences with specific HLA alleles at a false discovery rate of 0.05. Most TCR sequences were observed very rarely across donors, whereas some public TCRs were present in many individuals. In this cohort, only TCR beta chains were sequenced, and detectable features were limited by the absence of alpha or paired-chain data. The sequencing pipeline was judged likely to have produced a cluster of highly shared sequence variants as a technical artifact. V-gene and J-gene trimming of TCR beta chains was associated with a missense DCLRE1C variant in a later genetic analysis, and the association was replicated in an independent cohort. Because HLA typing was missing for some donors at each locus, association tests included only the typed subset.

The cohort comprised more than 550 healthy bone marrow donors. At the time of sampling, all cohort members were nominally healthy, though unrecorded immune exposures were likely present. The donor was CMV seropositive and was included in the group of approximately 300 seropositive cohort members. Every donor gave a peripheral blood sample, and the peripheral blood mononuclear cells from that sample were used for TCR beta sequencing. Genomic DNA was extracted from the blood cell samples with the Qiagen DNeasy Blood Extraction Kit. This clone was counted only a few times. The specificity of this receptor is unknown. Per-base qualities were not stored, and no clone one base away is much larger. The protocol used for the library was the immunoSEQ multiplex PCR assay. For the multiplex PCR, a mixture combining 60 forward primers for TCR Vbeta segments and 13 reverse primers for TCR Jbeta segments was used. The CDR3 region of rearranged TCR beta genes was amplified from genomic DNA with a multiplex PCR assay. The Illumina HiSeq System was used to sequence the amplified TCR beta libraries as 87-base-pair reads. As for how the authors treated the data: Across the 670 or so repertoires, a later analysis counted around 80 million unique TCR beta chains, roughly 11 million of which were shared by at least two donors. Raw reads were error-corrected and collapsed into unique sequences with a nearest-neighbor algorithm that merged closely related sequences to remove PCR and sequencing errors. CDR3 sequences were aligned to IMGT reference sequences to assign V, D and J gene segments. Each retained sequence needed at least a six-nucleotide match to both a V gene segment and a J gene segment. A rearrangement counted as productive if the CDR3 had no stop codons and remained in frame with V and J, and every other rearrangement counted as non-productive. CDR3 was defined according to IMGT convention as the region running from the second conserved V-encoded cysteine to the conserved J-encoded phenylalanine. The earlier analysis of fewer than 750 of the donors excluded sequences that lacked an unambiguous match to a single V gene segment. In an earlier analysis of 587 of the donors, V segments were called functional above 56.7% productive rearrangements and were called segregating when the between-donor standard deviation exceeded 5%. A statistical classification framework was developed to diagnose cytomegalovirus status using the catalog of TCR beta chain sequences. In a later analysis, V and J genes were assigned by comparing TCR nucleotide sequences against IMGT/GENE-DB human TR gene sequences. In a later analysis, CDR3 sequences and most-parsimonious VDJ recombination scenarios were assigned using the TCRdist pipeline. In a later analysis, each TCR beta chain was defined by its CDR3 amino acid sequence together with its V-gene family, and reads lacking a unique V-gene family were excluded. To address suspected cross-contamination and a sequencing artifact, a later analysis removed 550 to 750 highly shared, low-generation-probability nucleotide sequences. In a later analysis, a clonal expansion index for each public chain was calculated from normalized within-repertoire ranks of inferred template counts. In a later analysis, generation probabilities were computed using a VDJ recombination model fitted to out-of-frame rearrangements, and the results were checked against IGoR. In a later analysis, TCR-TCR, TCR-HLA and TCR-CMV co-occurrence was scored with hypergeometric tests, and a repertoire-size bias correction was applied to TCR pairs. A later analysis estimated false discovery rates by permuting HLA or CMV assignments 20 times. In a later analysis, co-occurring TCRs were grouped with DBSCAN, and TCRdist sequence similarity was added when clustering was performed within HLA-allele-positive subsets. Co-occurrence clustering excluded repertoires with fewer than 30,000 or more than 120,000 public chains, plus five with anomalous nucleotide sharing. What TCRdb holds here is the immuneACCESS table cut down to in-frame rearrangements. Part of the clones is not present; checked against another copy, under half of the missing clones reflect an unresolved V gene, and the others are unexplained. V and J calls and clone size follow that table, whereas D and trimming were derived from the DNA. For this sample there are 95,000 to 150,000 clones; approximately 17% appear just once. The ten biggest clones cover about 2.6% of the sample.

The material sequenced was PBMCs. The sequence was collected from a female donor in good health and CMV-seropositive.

For the CDR3, the sequence is CASSSRGWSEQYF. In nucleotide form, the sequence is TGTGCCAGCAGTTCTAGGGGTTGGAGCGAGCAGTACTTC. The chain was built from TRBV27 and TRBJ2-7, with TRBD1 tentatively as D gene (5 bases match). Reading the germline V gene (reference sequence) gives CDR1 MNHEY and CDR2 SMNVEV. There are 13 amino acids in the CDR3, from cysteine to phenylalanine inclusive. The sequence is cut down to CDR3 DNA, 39 bases in frame from base 1. V is pared back by 4 bases and J by 6 bases, with 13 bases lying between the germline termini.